Here is one T cell receptor (beta chain) with its context. The record originates from a study of blood T cell repertoires in COVID-19. About the study: From the United States, Italy and Spain came samples of acute and convalescent COVID-19.

CDR1 is GTSNPN, CDR2 SVGIG, per germline (reference sequence). J lost 3 bases, V lost 3 bases, and 0 bases had no gene match. The CDR3 is 15 amino acids. Clones were sequenced by immunoSEQ multiplex PCR, and TCRdb holds only the in-frame ones, with some missing. Here the sample spans some 250,000 clones, about 80% being singletons. The genes are TRBV30 and TRBJ2-3; 16 positions match TRBD2. Sequenced material: peripheral blood. The TCR comes from a woman of 80 years or more with acute or convalescent COVID-19. CDR3 coding DNA: TGTGCCTGGAGGGGACTAGCGGGGGGGACAGATACGCAGTATTTT. Translation: CAWRGLAGGTDTQYF.